This T cell receptor (beta chain) was captured by sequencing in a study of beta chain features in type 1 diabetes. Study-level background: All samples together contributed 107,917,701 sorted cells for examination. Overall study results and limits: Patients and controls would be equally affected if PCR favored shorter templates. Shorter TCRB CDR3s, moderately but significantly so, marked every one of the four CD4+ subsets in Type 1 diabetes patients. Sequencing used cDNA, and cells with high TCR expression could therefore be over-represented.

Every bit of the isolated RNA underwent reverse transcription, so sequencing read expressed TCRB transcripts. The study sequenced naive, central memory and regulatory T cell samples to an average of about 3.6 million reads. Method: immunoSEQ multiplex PCR; TCRdb's copy keeps in-frame clones and lacks some. The data contain around 360,000 clones, around 12% of them singletons. This clone was observed a few times. Its antigen is still unknown. Trimming left V 4 bases short and J 1 base short, with 10 bases between. CDR3 length equals 14 residues. The V gene's germline CDR1 is SNHLY and CDR2 FYNNEI. The source material was naive CD4+ T cells from blood. The chain combines TRBV2 with TRBJ1-1, with D tentatively TRBD1 (6 bases). The clonotype was recovered from a woman younger than 35 with type 1 diabetes. As DNA, the CDR3 is TGTGCCAGCAGTGGGACAGCTTCGAACACTGAAGCTTTCTTT. Translation: CASSGTASNTEAFF.